This is a list of T cell receptor beta chains from one sample in a study of T cells in Graves' hyperthyroidism and ophthalmopathy. Via MiXCR, TCRdb re-called the multiplex PCR reads, giving one row per CDR3 protein. Of hundreds of thousands of distinct CDR3 sequences in the sample, roughly 32% were seen once. Sequencing was done on a sample of blood. The source is a middle-aged woman with Graves' hyperthyroidism. CDR3s include the opening cysteine and the closing phenylalanine or tryptophan. A D gene is named only where the DNA matches it firmly. For some rows the clone size is stated as once, few or many, or as a class when expanded; others skip it.

>TRBD1|TRBV29-1|few|TRBJ2-7
TGCAGCGTTGTACAGGGGCCTAACTACGAGCAGTACTTC
CSVVQGPNYEQYF
>NA|TRBV10-1|NA|TRBJ1-1
TGCGCCAGCAGTGAGGAAATCAGGGGACGAGCTTTCTTT
CASSEEIRGRAFF
>NA|TRBV2|many|TRBJ2-5
TGTGCCAGCAGGCTAGGCCTCAAGGGAACCCAAGAGACCCAGTACTTC
CASRLGLKGTQETQYF
>NA|TRBV2|many|TRBJ2-2
TGTGCCAGCATGTTCTCCGGGGAGCTGTTTTTT
CASMFSGELFF
>TRBD1|TRBV7-8|many|TRBJ1-1
TGTGCCAGCAGCTGGTCGGACAGGAGACCTTTCTTT
CASSWSDRRPFF
>TRBD1|TRBV7-3|NA|TRBJ1-2
TGTGCTAGCAGCCGGGGACAGGACCACTATGGCTACACCTTC
CASSRGQDHYGYTF
>TRBD1|TRBV9|few|TRBJ2-3
TGTGCCAGCAGCGAGGGGGACAGGCCATCGGCAGATACGCAGTATTTT
CASSEGDRPSADTQYF
>NA|TRBV4-1|NA|TRBJ2-7
TGCGCCAGCAGCCAAGTTGTTAGGGGCTCCTACGAGCAGTACTTC
CASSQVVRGSYEQYF
>TRBD2|TRBV5-5|NA|TRBJ2-7
TGTGCCAGCACCCCTTGGGGGCTAGCGGGAGTATTGGACGAGCAGTACTTC
CASTPWGLAGVLDEQYF
>NA|TRBV10-2|many|TRBJ1-4
TGCGCCAGCAGTGATGATCCCCAGCGGGAACTGTTTTTT
CASSDDPQRELFF
>NA|TRBV7-2|few|TRBJ1-6
TGTGCCAGCAGCGGGGGGTCAGTTTCGCCCCTCCACTTT
CASSGGSVSPLHF
>TRBD1|TRBV7-9|NA|TRBJ2-2
TGTGCCAGCAGCTCAGACTATCAGGGGGTCGCTAACACCGGGGAGCTGTTTTTT
CASSSDYQGVANTGELFF
>TRBD1|TRBV7-2|many|TRBJ2-5
TGTGCCAGCAGAGAACGTTCAGGGGGTACGGAGACCCAGTACTTC
CASRERSGGTETQYF
>TRBD1|TRBV7-9|few|TRBJ1-2
TGTGCCAGCAGCCTCCGTAAGGCCGGGACAGGGTATGGCTACACCTTC
CASSLRKAGTGYGYTF
>TRBD1|TRBV6-5|many|TRBJ1-2
TGTGCCAGCAGTTACGGAGCAGGGGGCTATGGCTACACCTTC
CASSYGAGGYGYTF
>TRBD1|TRBV19|few|TRBJ1-1
TGTGCCAGTAGTATAACAGGGGCCAACACTGAAGCTTTCTTT
CASSITGANTEAFF
>NA|TRBV7-9|many|TRBJ1-1
TGTGCCAGCAGGAGGGGGGCGAACACTGAAGCTTTCTTT
CASRRGANTEAFF
>TRBD1|TRBV7-9|NA|TRBJ1-2
TGTGCCAGCTCACACCCGGGACAGGCCTATGGCTACACCTTC
CASSHPGQAYGYTF
>NA|TRBV19|many|TRBJ2-6
TGTGCCAGTAGAAGGGGGGGAGTCCTGACTTTC
CASRRGGVLTF
>TRBD1|TRBV6-6|NA|TRBJ1-1
TGTGCCAGCAGTTACGGATCAAGCAGGGGGCAAGGGACTGAAGCTTTCTTT
CASSYGSSRGQGTEAFF
>NA|TRBV7-2|many|TRBJ1-1
TGTGCCAGCAGCTTAGCGACCTGGCTGGGGGCGCGTACTGAAGCTTTCTTT
CASSLATWLGARTEAFF
>NA|TRBV10-3|NA|TRBJ1-1
TGTGCCATCAGTGAGCGAGGGGGGGCCACTGAAGCTTTCTTT
CAISERGGATEAFF
>NA|TRBV6-5|few|TRBJ1-6
TGTGCCAGCAGTTACTTCGCTCGAACAGAAAATTCACCCCTCCACTTT
CASSYFARTENSPLHF
>TRBD1|TRBV10-3|many|TRBJ1-5
TGTGCCATCAGTGAGAGGGGCCCGGGACAGCCTGGGGTCAATCAGCCCCAGCATTTT
CAISERGPGQPGVNQPQHF
>NA|TRBV7-2|NA|TRBJ1-1
TGTGCCAGCAGCTTATATTTGGGAAGGGATGAGGGCACTGAAGCTTTCTTT
CASSLYLGRDEGTEAFF
>NA|TRBV14|many|TRBJ1-2
TGTGCCAGCAGCCAAGGCCCAGGTGACGGCTACACCTTC
CASSQGPGDGYTF
>NA|TRBV11-1|once|TRBJ2-1
TGTGCCAGCAGCTTAACCGTCGGCGACGACAATGAGCAGTTCTTC
CASSLTVGDDNEQFF
>NA|TRBV12-3/TRBV12-4|NA|TRBJ1-5
TGTGCCAGCAGTTACCCGGGGCACGGAAGCAATCAGCCCCAGCATTTT
CASSYPGHGSNQPQHF
>NA|TRBV12-3/TRBV12-4|many|TRBJ1-2
TGTGCCAGCAGTTTTACCGTCGACAACTATGGCTACACCTTC
CASSFTVDNYGYTF
>NA|TRBV19|NA|TRBJ1-2
TGTGCCAGTAGATCCGGACAGCCGCCCTATGGCTACACCTTC
CASRSGQPPYGYTF
>NA|TRBV24-1|NA|TRBJ2-3
TGTGCCACCGGTGATGCGGCAACCGGGGCAGATACGCAGTATTTT
CATGDAATGADTQYF
>NA|TRBV12-3/TRBV12-4|few|TRBJ1-2
TGTGCCAGCAGTTTAAGGGCGGGGTCCTCGGGGGGCTACACCTTC
CASSLRAGSSGGYTF
>NA|TRBV2|many|TRBJ1-2
TGTGCCAGCAGTGCGCAGGGACTGAACTATGGCTACACCTTC
CASSAQGLNYGYTF
>NA|TRBV6-1|NA|TRBJ1-1
TGTGCCAGCAGTCGGCTCGGGGGGAGCACTGAAGCTTTCTTT
CASSRLGGSTEAFF
>TRBD1|TRBV7-2|NA|TRBJ2-5
TGCGCCAGCAGCCAAATCGGGACAGGAATCGAGACCCAGTACTTC
CASSQIGTGIETQYF
>TRBD2|TRBV2|once|TRBJ2-1
TGTGCCAGTAGCGGGGCGTCCTACAATGAGCAGTTCTTC
CASSGASYNEQFF
>TRBD1|TRBV7-2|once|TRBJ2-7
TGTGCCAGCAGCGGGCCAGGGGGCGGTATTCCGTACTTC
CASSGPGGGIPYF
>NA|TRBV29-1|many|TRBJ1-1
TGCAGCGTTGAAGTACAGCCGAACACTGAAGCTTTCTTT
CSVEVQPNTEAFF
>TRBD1|TRBV12-3/TRBV12-4|many|TRBJ1-2
TGTGCCAGCAGCGTATCAGGGGGGGGGATCTACACCTTC
CASSVSGGGIYTF
>NA|TRBV12-3/TRBV12-4|NA|TRBJ2-1
TGTGCCAGCAGGGGACAACAGCTCTACAATGAGCAGTTCTTC
CASRGQQLYNEQFF
>TRBD1|TRBV14|many|TRBJ2-7
TGTGCCAGCAGCCAAGATCTCGGCGACAGGGGGGTCAGGTACGAGCAGTACTTC
CASSQDLGDRGVRYEQYF
>TRBD1|TRBV2|NA|TRBJ1-1
TGTGCCAGCATGCGGAGACAGGGGGCGGCTGAAGCTTTCTTT
CASMRRQGAAEAFF
>NA|TRBV19|NA|TRBJ1-5
TGTGCCAGCCGGAATTGGGGGGGGAATAATCAGCCCCAGCATTTT
CASRNWGGNNQPQHF
>NA|TRBV10-3|NA|TRBJ1-5
TGTGCCAGCAGCCACCCCGGGACGGAAAATCAGCCCCAGCATTTT
CASSHPGTENQPQHF
>NA|TRBV12-3/TRBV12-4|NA|TRBJ1-5
TGTGCCAGCAGTTTTACAGGTCCCAATCAGCCCCAGCATTTT
CASSFTGPNQPQHF
>NA|TRBV24-1|NA|TRBJ2-3
TGTGCCACCAGTGATTTGGGACCATCTAGCACAGATACGCAGTATTTT
CATSDLGPSSTDTQYF
>TRBD1|TRBV6-5|NA|TRBJ1-5
TGTGCCAGCAGTCTCGGACAGGGAAGTTCGGATTTT
CASSLGQGSSDF
>NA|TRBV5-8|many|TRBJ2-5
TGTGCCAGCAGCTTGGCAGGCCAGCAACAAGAGACCCAGTACTTC
CASSLAGQQQETQYF
>NA|TRBV9|many|TRBJ2-7
TGTGCCAGCAGCGACCCCTCCGTGGAGCAGTACTTC
CASSDPSVEQYF
>TRBD1|TRBV7-2|few|TRBJ1-3
TGTGCCAGCAGTTTAGGACAGGCCTCTGGAAACACCATATATTTT
CASSLGQASGNTIYF
>NA|TRBV7-2|NA|TRBJ1-6
TGTGCCAGCAGCTTCGGGGGAAGAAGCCAAAGCCATAATTCACCCCTCCACTTT
CASSFGGRSQSHNSPLHF
>TRBD1|TRBV7-9|NA|TRBJ2-7
TGTGCCAGCTCACCAGACAGGGTTTCGTACGAGCAGTACTTC
CASSPDRVSYEQYF
>TRBD1|TRBV6-5|NA|TRBJ1-1
TGTGCCAGCACCCGTACAGGGGTGGCTGAAGCTTTCTTT
CASTRTGVAEAFF